The 25 T cell receptor beta chains below come from one sample, sequenced in a study of T cells expressing NK-cell markers. TCRdb reprocessed the 5' RACE reads; each CDR3 protein has one entry and no DNA is given. Seen in this sample are 400,000 to 500,000 distinct CDR3 sequences; the ten most common clones hold 7.3%. Sequenced sample: blood T cells: a sorted CD56 or NKG2C T cell subset, CD4+ or CD8+ T cells, or bulk PBMC T cells (not recorded which). Receptors originate from a woman aged 18 to 75 in good health.

The J gene is TRBJ2-1, the V gene TRBV4-3. The CDR3 spans 15 residues. Germline assignment: CDR1 LGHNA and CDR2 YSLEER. The CDR3 is CASSQHRSSYNEQFF.

V gene TRBV6-2 or TRBV6-3 combines with J gene TRBJ1-2. This CDR3 spans 15 amino acids. CDR1 and CDR2 (germline): MNHEY, SVGEGT. CDR3 protein: CASTPTTMSGYGYTF.

V gene TRBV14 combines with J gene TRBJ2-2; absent DNA, TCRdb's TRBD2 call cannot be checked. CDR3 size: 16 residues. Per the germline V gene, CDR1 is SGHDN and CDR2 is FVKESK. The CDR3 protein is CASSQGLAVRAGELFF.

This chain connects TRBV20-1 to TRBJ2-7; no DNA is available, so the TRBD1 call from TCRdb remains unchecked. The CDR3 extends over 15 amino acids. Looked up from germline, CDR1 is DFQATT and CDR2 is SNEGSKA (reference sequence). CDR3 protein: CSAIGGGEVPYEQYF.

This rearrangement joins TRBV12-3 or TRBV12-4 to TRBJ2-2; TCRdb designates TRBD1, a call that cannot be tested without DNA. The CDR3 loop spans 12 amino acids. The CDR3 here is CANVGDTGELFF.

The chain links TRBV7-8 to TRBJ2-3; TCRdb proposes TRBD2, but this gene call is untestable without DNA. CDR3 length equals 17 residues. The germline gives CDR1 SGHVS, CDR2 FQNEAQ. The CDR3 sequence is CASSGRGGGTSTDTQYF.

The V call is TRBV9, the J call TRBJ2-5; TCRdb's D call of TRBD1 is untestable without DNA. CDR1 SGDLS and CDR2 YYNGEE come from the germline V gene. There are 16 residues in the CDR3. CDR3 protein: CASSGGGESDTETQYF.

This sequence joins TRBV7-8 and TRBJ2-7. The CDR3 has 13 amino acids. CDR1 is SGHVS and CDR2 is FQNEAQ in the germline V gene. The CDR3 here is CASTLYGDYEQYF.

J is TRBJ1-2 and V is TRBV12-3 or TRBV12-4. The CDR3 spans 13 residues. The CDR3: CASSLEGRYGYTF.

CDR3 residues: CSVLTGTGNEQFF. The rearrangement uses TRBV29-1 and TRBJ2-1; TCRdb's D gene call, TRBD1, goes unchecked for lack of DNA. The V gene's germline CDR1 is SQVTM and CDR2 ANQGSEA. The CDR3 extends over 13 amino acids.

This chain joins TRBV12-3 or TRBV12-4 and TRBJ1-1; TCRdb lists TRBD1, though no DNA is available to test this call. There are 18 residues in the CDR3. The CDR3 reads CASSSYRGGQGANTEAFF.

This chain joins TRBV7-2 and TRBJ1-2; TCRdb's D call of TRBD1 is untestable without DNA. Germline CDR1 reads SGHTA; CDR2 reads FQGNSA. The CDR3 contains 14 residues. Here the CDR3 reads CASSWDREFGGYTF.

This rearrangement joins TRBV18 to TRBJ2-5; absent DNA, TCRdb's TRBD2 call cannot be checked. The CDR3 extends over 14 amino acids. Germline CDR1 is KGHSH and CDR2 is LQKENI. The CDR3 sequence is CASSPESGEETQYF.

This chain uses TRBV25-1 with TRBJ2-3. Germline V gives CDR1 MGHDK, CDR2 SYGVNS. This CDR3 contains 13 residues. CDR3 in amino acids: CASSGRAADTQYF.

The chain joins TRBV7-6 to TRBJ1-2; TCRdb selects TRBD1, and the lack of DNA leaves this call unchecked. The CDR3 runs 15 residues. Per germline, CDR1 SGHVS and CDR2 FNYEAQ. Here the CDR3 reads CASSPLWGSNYGYTF.

The CDR3 sequence is CSVEYSGSGETQYF. The chain links TRBV29-1 to TRBJ2-5; TCRdb outputs TRBD2, but without DNA this stays unchecked. Germline assignment: CDR1 SQVTM and CDR2 ANQGSEA. The CDR3 has 14 amino acids.

J is TRBJ2-1 and V is TRBV7-3; TCRdb designates TRBD2, a call that cannot be tested without DNA. The CDR3 is 13 amino acids. In germline, CDR1 is SGHTA, CDR2 FQGTGA. CDR3 in amino acids: CASSLGSRNEQFF.

The chain joins TRBV7-9 to TRBJ2-1; the TCRdb call, TRBD2, lacks DNA for checking. Germline CDR1 SEHNR, CDR2 FQNEAQ (reference sequence). The CDR3 runs 16 residues. This CDR3 reads CASSAKTSGSYNEQFF.

The chain employs TRBV5-1 and TRBJ1-5; TCRdb picks TRBD1, but there is no DNA to check that call. The CDR3 loop spans 14 amino acids. In germline, CDR1 is SGHRS, CDR2 YFSETQ. The CDR3: CASSRDRGGQPQHF. Complete variable domain (other parts from reference TRBV5-1 and TRBJ1-5): KAGVTQTPRYLIKTRGQQVTLSCSPISGHRSVSWYQQTPGQGLQFLFEYFSETQRNKGNFPGRFSGRQFSNSRSEMNVSTLELGDSALYLCASSRDRGGQPQHFGDGTRLSIL.

The chain employs TRBV29-1 and TRBJ2-7; TCRdb calls TRBD1, which cannot be checked without DNA. The CDR3 extends over 14 amino acids. The germline gives CDR1 SQVTM, CDR2 ANQGSEA. The CDR3 sequence is CSVEAGWGSYEQYF.

The genes are TRBV9 and TRBJ2-1; TCRdb lists TRBD2, though no DNA is available to test this call. The CDR3 consists of 17 residues. Per germline, CDR1 SGDLS and CDR2 YYNGEE. The CDR3 here is CASSVRTSGRANNEQFF.

V is TRBV6-4 and J is TRBJ2-3; as DNA is missing, the TRBD1 call by TCRdb cannot be tested. This CDR3 has 15 amino acids. Germline assignment: CDR1 MRHNA and CDR2 SNTAGT. CDR3: CASSDSPGAADTQYF.

This sequence joins TRBV12-3 or TRBV12-4 and TRBJ2-1; lacking DNA, the TRBD2 call made by TCRdb goes unchecked. This CDR3 comprises 15 residues. CDR3 sequence reads: CASSSGTSIVYEQFF.

This rearrangement joins TRBV20-1 to TRBJ1-2; TCRdb reports TRBD1, a call that lacks DNA to check it against. CDR1 DFQATT and CDR2 SNEGSKA come from the germline V gene (reference sequence). This CDR3 has 12 residues. CDR3 amino acids: CSATTGWTGYTF.

The V and J genes are TRBV6-5 and TRBJ1-1; TCRdb proposes TRBD1, but this gene call is untestable without DNA. CDR1 is MNHEY and CDR2 is SVGAGI in the germline V gene. There are 15 residues in the CDR3. CDR3 amino acids: CASSYRTGGEPEAFF.